The clone carrying this T cell receptor (beta chain) occurred a few times. This entry is derived from a study of blood T cells in healthy people across ages. V was clipped by 5 bases and J by 6 bases; unmatched bases: 4. The CDR3 extends over 13 amino acids. Germline lookup yields CDR1 SGHAT and CDR2 FQNNGV. A second roughly 7 to 11 cycle PCR used barcoded and J-beta primers. MiXCR, applied by TCRdb to the 5' RACE reads, yields one record per CDR3 protein. The data show around 1.1 million distinct CDR3 sequences, under 40% seen once. The chain carries TRBV11-2 and TRBJ2-1; TRBD1 aligns across 7 bases. The sample taken for sequencing was blood. The TCR originated in a young man in good health. The CDR3 bases are TGTGCCAGCAGCCTCAGGGACAGCAATGAGCAGTTCTTC. The encoded protein is CASSLRDSNEQFF.